This T cell receptor beta chain emerged from a study of blood T cell repertoires in COVID-19. Donors of Cohort 3 who recovered were those that had two negative PCRs, clearance, or symptom resolution. Germline assignment: CDR1 MDHEN and CDR2 SYDVKM. CDR3 length: 16 amino acids. Trimming cost V 2 bases and J 5 bases, with 15 bases left between them. This table comes from immunoSEQ multiplex PCR, and its TCRdb copy is limited to in-frame clones, with some not included. Of about 180,000 clones listed, about 82% are singletons. This clone was picked up a small number of times. This chain joins TRBV28 and TRBJ2-2; D is possibly TRBD1 (6 bases). This sequence was found in a woman younger than 45 who had recovered from COVID-19. Sequenced sample: PBMCs or T cells enriched from blood (not recorded which). The CDR3: CASSLLAAGETGELFF. The CDR3 bases are TGTGCCAGCAGTTTACTCGCTGCAGGGGAAACCGGGGAGCTGTTTTTT. The full variable domain, in which reference TRBV28 and TRBJ2-2 provide the parts outside the CDR3, is DVKVTQSSRYLVKRTGEKVFLECVQDMDHENMFWYRQDPGLGLRLIYFSYDVKMKEKGDIPEGYSVSREKKERFSLILESASTNQTSMYLCASSLLAAGETGELFFGEGSRLTVL.